The rows below give T cell receptor beta chains drawn from one sample of a study of T cell responses to AZD1222 COVID-19 vaccine. Clones were read by immunoSEQ multiplex PCR, and TCRdb kept only the in-frame ones, dropping some. The data contain around 140,000 clones, almost 95% of them singletons. Source: peripheral blood, taken 28 days after the second AZD1222 dose. The source of these receptors is an adult who received the AZD1222 COVID-19 vaccine. The conserved cysteine and the conserved F or W are not part of the CDR3 here. The order of the fields is CDR3 protein, D gene, V gene. D genes are given only for firm matches.

CDR3: ASSQVGTGGTEAF
D: TRBD1
V: TRBV4-2

CDR3: ASSFSGTHTEAF
D: NA
V: TRBV27

CDR3: ASSFDYTGTDTQY
D: NA
V: TRBV5-1

CDR3: ASSLRNLAEYYNEQF
D: TRBD2
V: TRBV7-8

CDR3: SVFTGTGDVGYT
D: TRBD1
V: TRBV29-1

CDR3: ASRPTGNTEAF
D: NA
V: TRBV5-1

CDR3: ASREQGYSNQPQH
D: NA
V: TRBV7-2

CDR3: ASRPNQQGDYGYT
D: TRBD1
V: TRBV7-2

CDR3: ASSLGEGKLF
D: NA
V: TRBV5-6

CDR3: ASSPGTPNQPQH
D: NA
V: TRBV13

CDR3: ASSYSQGDGYT
D: TRBD1
V: TRBV6-5

CDR3: ASSSALNTEAF
D: NA
V: TRBV6-4

CDR3: ASSQDLRGNRKTQY
D: TRBD2
V: TRBV14

CDR3: ASSLGELQETQY
D: NA
V: TRBV28

CDR3: ASSTQGQPQH
D: NA
V: TRBV3-1/TRBV3-2

CDR3: ASSLGREAF
D: NA
V: TRBV5-6

CDR3: ASSSDSLGEKLF
D: NA
V: TRBV7-8

CDR3: ASSVHFGRGANTEAF
D: NA
V: TRBV9

CDR3: ASSRRVLGENEQF
D: NA
V: TRBV3-1/TRBV3-2